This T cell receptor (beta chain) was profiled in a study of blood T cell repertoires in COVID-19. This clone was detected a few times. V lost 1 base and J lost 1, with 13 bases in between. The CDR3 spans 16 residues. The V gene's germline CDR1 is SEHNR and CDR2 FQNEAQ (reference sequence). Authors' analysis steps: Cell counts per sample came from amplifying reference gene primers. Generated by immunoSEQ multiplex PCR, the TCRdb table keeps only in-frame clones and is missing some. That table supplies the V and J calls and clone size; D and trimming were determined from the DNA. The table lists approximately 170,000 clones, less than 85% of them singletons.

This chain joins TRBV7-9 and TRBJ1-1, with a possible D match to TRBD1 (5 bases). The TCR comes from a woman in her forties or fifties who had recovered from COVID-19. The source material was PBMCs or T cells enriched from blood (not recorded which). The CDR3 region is CASSLVGQGGNTEAFF. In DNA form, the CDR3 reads TGTGCCAGCAGCTTAGTGGGCCAGGGCGGGAACACTGAAGCTTTCTTT.